These T cell receptor beta chains were read from a single sample in a study of cytomegalovirus exposure and HLA in healthy donors. Sequencing was performed with immunoSEQ multiplex PCR; in TCRdb, only in-frame clones are kept and a portion is missing. The sample records roughly 110,000 clones, roughly 80% being singletons. The source material was PBMCs. These receptors originate from a man in his thirties or forties in good health and CMV-seropositive. Each CDR3 is given with its conserved first and last residue. D genes are given only for firm matches. Clone size is shown for a subset of rows, as once, few, many or a class of expanded clone.

abundance | d_gene | j_gene | v_gene | CDR3nt | CDR3aa
NA | NA | TRBJ2-7 | TRBV6-1 | TGTGCCAGCAGCCCGGGGTCTGAGCAGTACTTC | CASSPGSEQYF
NA | NA | TRBJ1-2 | TRBV7-6 | TGTGCCAGCAGCTCCGGGTCATCCGTAGATGGCTACACCTTC | CASSSGSSVDGYTF
NA | TRBD1 | TRBJ1-4 | TRBV25-1 | TGTGCCAGCAAGAAAGGAGGACAGGGACGGGAAAAACTGTTTTTT | CASKKGGQGREKLFF
NA | NA | TRBJ1-3 | TRBV27 | TGTGCCAGCAGTTTAAGCGGCTTCTCTGGAAACACCATATATTTT | CASSLSGFSGNTIYF
NA | NA | TRBJ2-7 | TRBV18 | TGTGCCAGCTCACCACCGTTAACAGGGACCAGCTCCTACGAGCAGTACTTC | CASSPPLTGTSSYEQYF
NA | TRBD1 | TRBJ2-7 | TRBV19 | TGTGCCAGTAGTATTAGGGGGCTAACCTACGAGCAGTACTTC | CASSIRGLTYEQYF
NA | TRBD1 | TRBJ1-6 | TRBV9 | TGTGCCAGCAAGGAGGGACAGGGGGATTCACCCCTCCACTTT | CASKEGQGDSPLHF
NA | TRBD2 | TRBJ2-6 | TRBV6-6 | TGTGCCAGCACCCCGGGGGGACCCGGGGCCAACGTCCTGACTTTC | CASTPGGPGANVLTF
NA | NA | TRBJ2-1 | TRBV5-4 | TGTGCCAGCAGTCGGGGTATCGCCTACAATGAGCAGTTCTTC | CASSRGIAYNEQFF
NA | TRBD1 | TRBJ2-3 | TRBV11-2 | TGTGCCAGCAGCAGAGGGACAGGGGTCCGCACAGATACGCAGTATTTT | CASSRGTGVRTDTQYF
NA | NA | TRBJ1-1 | TRBV6-1 | TGTGCCAGCGGGCCCTTGGGGGGAAGAGCTTTCTTT | CASGPLGGRAFF
NA | TRBD1 | TRBJ2-4 | TRBV30 | TGTGCCTGGAGCCGAATGACAGGGATATCGAACATTCAGTACTTC | CAWSRMTGISNIQYF
NA | TRBD2 | TRBJ2-5 | TRBV2 | TGTGCCAGCAGCGGACGGGGGGGTCGAGAGACCCAGTACTTC | CASSGRGGRETQYF
few | NA | TRBJ1-2 | TRBV19 | TGTGCCAGTAGGCGAACCCCCAACCTGGCAGGGGCCCTCTACAACTATGGCTACACCTTC | CASRRTPNLAGALYNYGYTF
NA | NA | TRBJ2-5 | TRBV6-5 | TGTGCCAGCCGCAGGGGCGGGCAAGAGACCCAGTACTTC | CASRRGGQETQYF
once | NA | TRBJ1-5 | TRBV5-8 | TGTGCCAGCACGGACAGCCAATATAGCAATCAGCCCCAGCATTTT | CASTDSQYSNQPQHF
NA | TRBD2 | TRBJ2-7 | TRBV13 | TGTGCCAGCAGCTTATCTAGCGGGGGATCCTACGAGCAGTACTTC | CASSLSSGGSYEQYF
once | NA | TRBJ1-1 | TRBV7-9 | TGTGCCAGCAGCCCCATGAACACTGAAGCTTTCTTT | CASSPMNTEAFF
NA | NA | TRBJ1-3 | TRBV4-1 | TGCGCCAGCAGCCAAGGTGGGCCCAGGGTCGGAAACACCATATATTTT | CASSQGGPRVGNTIYF
NA | NA | TRBJ1-1 | TRBV19 | TGTGCCAGTAGTTTACAGGGCAACACTGAAGCTTTCTTT | CASSLQGNTEAFF
NA | NA | TRBJ1-4 | TRBV9 | TGTGCCAGCAGCATCTCAGGGATAACTAATGAAAAACTGTTTTTT | CASSISGITNEKLFF
once | TRBD2 | TRBJ2-2 | TRBV9 | TGTGCCAGCAGCGTAGAAGCGGGGGGCGGGGAGCTGTTTTTT | CASSVEAGGGELFF
once | NA | TRBJ1-2 | TRBV5-8 | TGTGCCAGCAGCTTGGCCTCAGGGGAGGGCTACACCTTC | CASSLASGEGYTF
NA | TRBD2 | TRBJ2-3 | TRBV27 | TGTGCCAGCAGTTTCCGAGCGGGGAGAAGCACAGATACGCAGTATTTT | CASSFRAGRSTDTQYF
NA | TRBD1 | TRBJ2-2 | TRBV10-1 | TGCGCCAGCAGAGGACAGGCCGACACCGGGGAGCTGTTTTTT | CASRGQADTGELFF
once | TRBD1 | TRBJ1-5 | TRBV27 | TGTGCCAGCAGTTCGGGACAGCTTAATCAGCCCCAGCATTTT | CASSSGQLNQPQHF
NA | TRBD2 | TRBJ2-5 | TRBV7-3 | TGTGCCAGCAGCTTAGTAGCGGGGGGCCAAGAGACCCAGTACTTC | CASSLVAGGQETQYF
few | NA | TRBJ2-7 | TRBV11-2 | TGTGCCAGCCGCGGACAGTCCTACGAGCAGTACTTC | CASRGQSYEQYF
few | TRBD1 | TRBJ2-7 | TRBV2 | TGTGCCAGCAGTGGACAGGGGAGCTCCTACGAGCAGTACTTC | CASSGQGSSYEQYF
NA | TRBD2 | TRBJ2-3 | TRBV7-2 | TGTGCCAGCAGCTTAGCCGGCGGGGGGTCAGATACGCAGTATTTT | CASSLAGGGSDTQYF
NA | TRBD1 | TRBJ2-2 | TRBV30 | TGTGCCTGGAGGGCACAGGGGGGCACCGGGGAGCTGTTTTTT | CAWRAQGGTGELFF
NA | TRBD2 | TRBJ2-1 | TRBV11-3 | TGTGCCAGCAGCTTAGATCCTAGCGGGGGTATCGTATACAATGAGCAGTTCTTC | CASSLDPSGGIVYNEQFF
NA | NA | TRBJ1-2 | TRBV7-9 | TGTGCCAGCAGCGCCGACGGGGTGCATGGCTACACCTTC | CASSADGVHGYTF
NA | TRBD1 | TRBJ2-3 | TRBV5-8 | TGTGCCAGTAGACAGGGGGCTTCGGATACGCAGTATTTT | CASRQGASDTQYF
NA | TRBD1 | TRBJ1-4 | TRBV7-7 | TGTGCTAGCAGCCGAGGGACAGGGCGGGTTGAAAAACTGTTTTTT | CASSRGTGRVEKLFF
once | TRBD1 | TRBJ2-3 | TRBV19 | TGTGCCAGTAGTAGACGTGACAGGGGAGTTGCAGATACGCAGTATTTT | CASSRRDRGVADTQYF
NA | NA | TRBJ2-1 | TRBV2 | TGTGCCAGCAGTAAACGGACTAGGGGGAATGAGCAGTTCTTC | CASSKRTRGNEQFF
NA | NA | TRBJ2-2 | TRBV18 | TGTGCCAGCTCAACAGCTACCGGGGAGCTGTTTTTT | CASSTATGELFF
NA | TRBD1 | TRBJ1-3 | TRBV6-6 | TGTGCCAGCAGACGCCGACAGGGCGCCGGAAACACCATATATTTT | CASRRRQGAGNTIYF
NA | NA | TRBJ2-1 | TRBV11-3 | TGTGCCAGCAGCTCCAGCGGAATGTACAATGAGCAGTTCTTC | CASSSSGMYNEQFF
NA | NA | TRBJ2-5 | TRBV5-1 | TGCGCCAGCAGCCCGCAGGGTAGGGAGACCCAGTACTTC | CASSPQGRETQYF
few | TRBD2 | TRBJ2-4 | TRBV10-1 | TGCGCCAGCATCCACTCTAGCGGGCGTGAAAACATTCAGTACTTC | CASIHSSGRENIQYF
NA | TRBD1 | TRBJ2-7 | TRBV5-5 | TGTGCCAGCAGCTTCCCTGGGACAGCCGGGTACGAGCAGTACTTC | CASSFPGTAGYEQYF
NA | NA | TRBJ2-7 | TRBV6-5 | TGTGCCAGCAGTTACACTGGGGGCGACTACGAGCAGTACTTC | CASSYTGGDYEQYF
once | TRBD2 | TRBJ2-3 | TRBV18 | TGTGCCAGCTCACCACGCAGCGGGGGCACAGATACGCAGTATTTT | CASSPRSGGTDTQYF
NA | TRBD1 | TRBJ1-5 | TRBV7-2 | TGTGCCAGCAGCTTAGACAGGGGTGGAATTCAGCCCCAGCATTTT | CASSLDRGGIQPQHF
NA | NA | TRBJ2-7 | TRBV2 | TGTGCCAGCACACTGGTACAGGGAATCTACGAGCAGTACTTC | CASTLVQGIYEQYF
NA | TRBD2 | TRBJ2-7 | TRBV10-3 | TGTGCCATCAGACCGGGACTAGCGGGGTACTACGAGCAGTACTTC | CAIRPGLAGYYEQYF
NA | NA | TRBJ1-1 | TRBV5-1 | TGCGCCAGCAGCACACAGGGTAATGACGAAGCTTTCTTT | CASSTQGNDEAFF